This entry lists 18 T cell receptor beta chains sequenced from one sample in a study of blood T cell repertoires in COVID-19. Sequenced by immunoSEQ multiplex PCR; TCRdb stores in-frame clones only, minus some. Among 270,000 or so clones listed, 84% were seen once. The material sequenced was peripheral blood. The receptor set was obtained from a human donor in a cohort sampled during active COVID-19.

This sequence joins TRBV10-2 and TRBJ2-7, with TRBD1 matching over 9 bases. The trim removed 4 bases at V and 2 bases at J, leaving 6 bases unmatched. The CDR3 is made up of 15 amino acids. From germline, CDR1 is WSHSY and CDR2 SAAADI. Here the CDR3 reads CASSAPGQGAYEQYF. DNA for the CDR3: TGCGCCAGCAGTGCACCGGGACAGGGTGCCTACGAGCAGTACTTC.

This chain links TRBV29-1 with TRBJ2-1, with a possible D match to TRBD1 (5 bases). Germline V CDR1 and CDR2: SQVTM, ANQGSEA. V was pared by 5 bases and J by 6 bases, with 17 bases between. This CDR3 region has 14 residues. The CDR3 coding sequence is TGCAGCGTTTCTAAGCAGGGTGTGGGCAATGAGCAGTTCTTC. Its translation is CSVSKQGVGNEQFF.

The chain has TRBV11-2 and TRBJ2-1; 7 nucleotides agree with TRBD1. The length of the CDR3 is 15 residues. After removal of 0 bases from V and 9 bases from J, the junction contained 8 bases not matched to a gene. CDR1 and CDR2 (germline): SGHAT, FQNNGV. The CDR3 reads CASSLDPTPGGEQFF. The CDR3 DNA is TGTGCCAGCAGCTTAGACCCGACTCCAGGGGGTGAGCAGTTCTTC.

The V gene is TRBV19, the J gene TRBJ2-3; weak D call: TRBD2 (5 bases). The CDR3 extends over 16 amino acids. In germline, CDR1 is LNHDA, CDR2 SQIVND (reference sequence). Trimming shortened V by 11 bases and J by 0 bases, and 21 bases separated the two germline ends. The CDR3 sequence: CASLSFGEASTDTQYF. The DNA of the CDR3 is TGTGCCTCCTTATCCTTCGGGGAAGCTAGCACAGATACGCAGTATTTT.

The chain is built from TRBV11-2 and TRBJ2-7; weak D call: TRBD1 (5 bases). Trimming left V 7 bases short and J 2 bases short, with 12 bases between. Per germline, CDR1 SGHAT and CDR2 FQNNGV. The CDR3 covers 13 residues. CDR3 DNA: TGTGCCAGCAATCAGGACATAACCTACGAGCAGTACTTC. Amino acid sequence: CASNQDITYEQYF.

In its sample, this clone was seen many times. The rearrangement joins TRBV2 to TRBJ1-5; TRBD1 matches 9 bases. V was clipped by 6 bases and J by 2 bases; unmatched bases: 5. Germline lookup yields CDR1 SNHLY and CDR2 FYNNEI. The CDR3 loop spans 15 amino acids. Here the CDR3 DNA reads TGTGCCAGCAGAGAACAGGGGGCTGGCAATCAGCCCCAGCATTTT. This encodes CASREQGAGNQPQHF. Together with reference TRBV2 and TRBJ1-5, the CDR3 gives the full variable domain: EPEVTQTPSHQVTQMGQEVILRCVPISNHLYFYWYRQILGQKVEFLVSFYNNEISEKSEIFDDQFSVERPDGSNFTLKIRSTKLEDSAMYFCASREQGAGNQPQHFGDGTRLSIL.

The V gene is TRBV7-3, the J gene TRBJ2-1; a possible D gene is TRBD2 (6 bases). Trimming took 5 bases from V and 9 from J, leaving 14 bases between them. The length of the CDR3 is 13 residues. CDR1 SGHTA and CDR2 FQGTGA come from the germline V gene. CDR3 bases: TGTGCCAGCAGCCCAAATGGGGGGAGTGAGCAGTTCTTC. Translation gives CASSPNGGSEQFF. Combining the CDR3 with reference TRBV7-3 and TRBJ2-1 gives the whole variable domain GAGVSQTPSNKVTEKGKYVELRCDPISGHTALYWYRQSLGQGPEFLIYFQGTGAADDSGLPNDRFFAVRPEGSVSTLKIQRTERGDSAVYLCASSPNGGSEQFFGPGTRLTVL.

The chain recombines TRBV7-2 with TRBJ2-7; TRBD1 aligns across 12 bases. The germline CDR1 and CDR2 sequences are SGHTA and FQGNSA. This CDR3 is built from 15 residues. The junction had 4 bases not matched to a gene; V was cut back by 5 bases and J by 2 bases. The CDR3 DNA reads TGTGCCAGCAGCCGTCGGGACAGGGGGCCCTACGAGCAGTACTTC. Amino acids: CASSRRDRGPYEQYF.

This clone has at least ten counts. The chain is built from TRBV5-1 and TRBJ1-3, with TRBD1 as a possible D gene (5 bases). The length of the CDR3 is 16 residues. Trimming took 3 bases from V and 0 from J, leaving 13 bases between them. The V gene's germline CDR1 is SGHRS and CDR2 YFSETQ. CDR3 bases: TGCGCCAGCAGCTCGGGACTTTCGAGCTCTGGAAACACCATATATTTT. This encodes CASSSGLSSSGNTIYF.

This clone was observed once. The gene calls are TRBV25-1 and TRBJ1-5, with TRBD1 matching 7 bases. In germline, CDR1 is MGHDK, CDR2 SYGVNS. The CDR3 is made up of 15 amino acids. Trimming removed 3 bases from V and 3 bases from J; junction bases left unmatched: 5. CDR3 coding DNA: TGTGCCAGCAGTGAGACAGGGCCCTACAATCAGCCCCAGCATTTT. It translates to CASSETGPYNQPQHF.

In DNA, the CDR3 is TGTGCCAGCAGCAAAAACGGGGACAGGGGAGGGTACGAGCAGTACTTC. Protein product: CASSKNGDRGGYEQYF. The rearrangement links TRBV2 to TRBJ2-7; 10 nucleotides line up with TRBD1. The CDR3 is made up of 16 amino acids. V shed 6 bases and J 4 bases; nucleotides not matched to a gene: 12. Germline lookup yields CDR1 SNHLY and CDR2 FYNNEI. The full variable domain, rest sourced from reference TRBV2 and TRBJ2-7, is EPEVTQTPSHQVTQMGQEVILRCVPISNHLYFYWYRQILGQKVEFLVSFYNNEISEKSEIFDDQFSVERPDGSNFTLKIRSTKLEDSAMYFCASSKNGDRGGYEQYFGPGTRLTVT.

The rearrangement links TRBV5-1 to TRBJ1-2, with D maybe TRBD1 (6 bases). The CDR3 runs 15 residues. V lost 4 bases and J lost 0, with 13 bases in between. The germline CDR1 and CDR2 sequences are SGHRS and YFSETQ. The CDR3 DNA follows: TGCGCCAGCAGCCGGAAGACAGGTCCTAACTATGGCTACACCTTC. This sequence encodes CASSRKTGPNYGYTF.

The V call is TRBV6-1, the J call TRBJ2-7, with 9 bases lining up with TRBD1. The J segment lost 2 bases and the V segment lost 2 bases, leaving 7 bases of the junction unmatched. CDR3 length equals 16 residues. Germline assignment: CDR1 MNHNS and CDR2 SASEGT. The CDR3 DNA reads TGTGCCAGCAGTGAACCTGTTGACAGGGGGACCTACGAGCAGTACTTC. Protein product: CASSEPVDRGTYEQYF.

The sample holds a few counts of this clone. The V gene is TRBV12-3 or TRBV12-4, the J gene TRBJ2-2, with TRBD1 matching 9 bases. CDR3 length: 13 amino acids. With V trimmed by 7 bases and J by 7 bases, 4 bases remained unmatched. The CDR3 protein is CASTRTGVGELFF. CDR3 bases: TGTGCCAGCACCAGGACAGGGGTCGGGGAGCTGTTTTTT.

The CDR3 DNA reads as TGTGCCAGCAGGCCTACTAGCGGGGGGCCAGATACGCAGTATTTT. The encoded protein is CASRPTSGGPDTQYF. The genes are TRBV7-6 and TRBJ2-3; 12 bases line up with TRBD2. The germline V gene encodes CDR1 SGHVS and CDR2 FNYEAQ. This CDR3 has 15 residues. With 6 bases clipped from V and 4 bases from J, the junction kept 5 bases outside the gene matches.

The chain employs TRBV7-9 and TRBJ1-4; 7 nucleotides agree with TRBD1. V dropped 5 bases and J dropped 8; count of bases not matched to a gene: 8. Germline CDR1 SEHNR, CDR2 FQNEAQ (reference sequence). The CDR3 totals 14 residues. For the CDR3, the DNA is TGTGCCAGCAGCCATGGGACAGCGACAGAAAAACTGTTTTTT. Its protein product is CASSHGTATEKLFF.

The chain links TRBV27 to TRBJ1-5; TRBD1 matches at 10 bases. Trimming removed 7 bases from V and 7 bases from J; junction bases left unmatched: 7. Germline lookup yields CDR1 MNHEY and CDR2 SMNVEV (reference sequence). This CDR3 is built from 14 residues. The CDR3, as DNA: TGTGCCAGCAACCCGACAGGGGGCGTCCAGCCCCAGCATTTT. Translated: CASNPTGGVQPQHF.

The rearrangement links TRBV27 to TRBJ1-4; 9 bases match TRBD1. CDR3 length equals 15 residues. CDR1 and CDR2 (germline): MNHEY, SMNVEV (reference sequence). V lost 6 bases to trimming and J lost 0 bases; unmatched junction nucleotides: 2. The CDR3 region is CASSRQGATNEKLFF. DNA of the CDR3: TGTGCCAGCAGCCGACAGGGGGCAACTAATGAAAAACTGTTTTTT.